The 15 T cell receptor beta chains below were found in one sample sequenced in a study of response to subunit inactivated influenza vaccine. Each CDR3 protein is one row after TCRdb ran MiXCR on the RT-PCR reads. The profile shows fewer than 200,000 distinct CDR3 sequences, around a tenth of them singletons. The source was non-naive T cells sorted from PBMCs, collected on the day of vaccination. The receptors come from a man in his fifties who received an inactivated influenza vaccine.

This clonotype has only a few counts. This chain uses TRBV18 with TRBJ2-1; D tentatively reads TRBD1 or TRBD2 (6 bases each). The V and J ends lost 3 bases and 7 bases respectively, with 19 bases between them. Germline V gene sequence: CDR1 KGHSH, CDR2 LQKENI. The CDR3 contains 16 residues. CDR3 nucleotides: TGTGCCAGCTCACCCCCTAGGGGGGTTCTGGTAAATGAGCAGTTCTTC. This translates into CASSPPRGVLVNEQFF.

In its sample, this clonotype was seen a few times. The CDR3 sequence: CSAPPRGIPWYEQFF. Here the CDR3 DNA reads TGCAGTGCCCCCCCCCGCGGGATCCCTTGGTATGAGCAGTTCTTC. This chain joins TRBV20-1 and TRBJ2-1, with a possible D match to TRBD2 (6 bases). CDR3 size: 15 residues. CDR1 is DFQATT and CDR2 is SNEGSKA in the germline V gene (reference sequence). Trimming removed 6 bases at V and 8 bases at J, with 23 bases between.

This chain connects TRBV28 to TRBJ2-1, with D unresolved. Germline CDR1 is MDHEN and CDR2 is SYDVKM. Trimming took 3 bases from V and 6 from J, leaving 6 bases between them. CDR3 length: 12 amino acids. In DNA form, the CDR3 reads TGTGCCAGCAGTTTTCCTATCAATGAGCAGTTCTTC. Amino acids: CASSFPINEQFF.

This clonotype was recorded many times. The J gene is TRBJ2-2, the V gene TRBV12-3 or TRBV12-4; D is unclear. The CDR3 has 13 residues. V was clipped by 5 bases and J by 7 bases, with 11 bases between them. CDR3: CASSPDRNGELFF. The CDR3 DNA reads TGTGCCAGCAGTCCCGACCGCAACGGGGAGCTGTTTTTT.

The genes are TRBV28 and TRBJ1-6; D not certain. Trimming cost V 7 bases and J 8 bases, with 15 bases left between them. The CDR3 has 14 residues. From germline, CDR1 is MDHEN and CDR2 SYDVKM. The DNA of the CDR3 is TGTGCCAGCATCGATTACAGCCTAGATTCACCCCTCCACTTT. Protein sequence: CASIDYSLDSPLHF. The variable domain in full, completed from reference TRBV28 and TRBJ1-6, reads DVKVTQSSRYLVKRTGEKVFLECVQDMDHENMFWYRQDPGLGLRLIYFSYDVKMKEKGDIPEGYSVSREKKERFSLILESASTNQTSMYLCASIDYSLDSPLHFGNGTRLTVT.

The J gene is TRBJ2-5, the V gene TRBV3-1; D assignment may be TRBD1 or TRBD2 (5 bases each). Germline assignment: CDR1 LGHDT and CDR2 YNNKEL (reference sequence). V lost 4 bases and J 12 bases, leaving 15 bases between the germline ends. This CDR3 region has 12 residues. CDR3 loop: CASSRGLGEEYF. CDR3 in DNA: TGTGCCAGCAGCCGGGGGTTAGGTGAGGAGTACTTC.

This clonotype occurred a few times. The chain carries TRBV5-8 and TRBJ2-1, with 7 bases matching TRBD1. Germline trimming cut 4 bases from V and 7 bases from J; bases unmatched to any gene: 8. CDR1 is SGHTS and CDR2 is YDEGEE in the germline V gene. The CDR3 extends over 14 amino acids. The CDR3 spells CASSREGASNEQFF. CDR3 bases: TGTGCCAGCAGCCGCGAGGGGGCGAGTAATGAGCAGTTCTTC.

This clonotype occurred many times. The V gene is TRBV5-1, the J gene TRBJ1-2; D not certain. Germline-derived CDR1 and CDR2 are SGHRS and YFSETQ. Trimming took off 0 bases at V and 2 bases at J, with 5 bases between the two ends. The CDR3 extends over 13 amino acids. DNA of the CDR3: TGCGCCAGCAGCTTGGGAGCCAACTATGGCTACACCTTC. Amino acid sequence: CASSLGANYGYTF.

In its sample, this clonotype was seen a few times. The chain couples TRBV15 to TRBJ1-6; perhaps TRBD1 as D (5 bases). V was cut by 3 bases and J by 7 bases, with 13 bases left in between. Germline V gene sequence: CDR1 LNHNV, CDR2 YYDKDF (reference sequence). This CDR3 has 15 amino acids. The CDR3 here is CATSRGGQGNSPLHF. DNA of the CDR3: TGTGCCACCAGCAGGGGAGGTCAGGGAAATTCACCCCTCCACTTT. The full variable domain, in which reference TRBV15 and TRBJ1-6 provide the parts outside the CDR3, is DAMVIQNPRYQVTQFGKPVTLSCSQTLNHNVMYWYQQKSSQAPKLLFHYYDKDFNNEADTPDNFQSRRPNTSFCFLDIRSPGLGDTAMYLCATSRGGQGNSPLHFGNGTRLTVT.

This chain links TRBV19 with TRBJ2-5; D may be TRBD1 (6 bases). Germline CDR1 and CDR2: LNHDA and SQIVND (reference sequence). This CDR3 is built from 14 residues. V was trimmed by 5 bases and J by 9 bases, leaving 19 bases between them. The CDR3 DNA reads as TGTGCCAGTAGTCCAAGATCAGGGGCTGGGTCCCAGTACTTC. Protein: CASSPRSGAGSQYF.

This clonotype was counted ten times or more. V is TRBV6-2 or TRBV6-3 and J is TRBJ1-1; D unresolved. The CDR3 sequence is 12 residues long. Trimming left V 11 bases short and J 0 bases short, with 10 bases between. The germline CDR1 and CDR2 sequences are MNHEY and SVGEGT. The chain's CDR3 is CAALGLNTEAFF. CDR3 sequence (DNA): TGTGCCGCCCTCGGTTTGAACACTGAAGCTTTCTTT.

The chain employs TRBV11-2 and TRBJ1-6; D call uncertain. This CDR3 contains 16 residues. The V end was cut by 2 bases, the J end by 5 bases, with 13 bases between. Per germline, CDR1 SGHAT and CDR2 FQNNGV. CDR3 loop: CASSLYQVFDNSPLHF. The CDR3 DNA sequence: TGTGCCAGCAGCTTATACCAGGTTTTCGATAATTCACCCCTCCACTTT.

The J gene is TRBJ1-5, the V gene TRBV20-1; TRBD1 matches 9 bases. Per germline, CDR1 DFQATT and CDR2 SNEGSKA (reference sequence). The CDR3 loop spans 14 amino acids. With 6 bases clipped from V and 1 base from J, the junction kept 4 bases outside the gene matches. CDR3 region: CSAEDRGSNQPQHF. CDR3 nucleotides: TGCAGTGCCGAGGACAGGGGAAGCAATCAGCCCCAGCATTTT.

The rearrangement links TRBV7-9 to TRBJ1-3; D uncertain. The ends were cut back, 1 base at V and 0 bases at J, with 7 bases in the middle. Germline V gives CDR1 SEHNR, CDR2 FQNEAQ (reference sequence). The length of the CDR3 is 15 residues. Here the CDR3 DNA reads TGTGCCAGCAGCTTAGACAATGTCTCTGGAAACACCATATATTTT. It is translated as CASSLDNVSGNTIYF.

The chain links TRBV7-2 to TRBJ2-3; 7 nucleotides align to TRBD2. V shed 1 base and J 3 bases; nucleotides not matched to a gene: 4. Germline V gene sequence: CDR1 SGHTA, CDR2 FQGNSA. The CDR3 totals 15 residues. CDR3 sequence (DNA): TGTGCCAGCAGCTTAGTCGGGACTAAGACAGATACGCAGTATTTT. Protein sequence: CASSLVGTKTDTQYF.